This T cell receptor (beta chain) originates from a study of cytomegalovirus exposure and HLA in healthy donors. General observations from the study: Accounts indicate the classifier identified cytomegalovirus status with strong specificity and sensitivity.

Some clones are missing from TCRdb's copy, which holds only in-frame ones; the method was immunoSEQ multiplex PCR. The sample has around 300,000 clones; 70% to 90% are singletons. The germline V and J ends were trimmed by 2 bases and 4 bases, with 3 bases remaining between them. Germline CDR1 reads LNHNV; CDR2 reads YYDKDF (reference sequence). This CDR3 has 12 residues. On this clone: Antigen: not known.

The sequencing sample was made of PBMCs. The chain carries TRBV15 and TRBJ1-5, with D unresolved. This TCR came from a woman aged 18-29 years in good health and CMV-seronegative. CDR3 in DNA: TGTGCCACCAGCAGACCAAATCAGCCCCAGCATTTT. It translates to CATSRPNQPQHF.